This TCR beta chain was obtained from a study of blood T cell repertoires in COVID-19 (dated by TCRdb to 2019 to 2021). As for the study more broadly: Samples from collaborators originated in the United States, Italy and Spain and spanned both the acute and convalescent phases of COVID-19. A de-identified subject ID, COVID-19 status, age in years and sex were almost always included in the sample metadata. The samples were drawn from two sources: the first 160 participants of the ongoing ImmuneRACE study, and 950 to 1,500 subjects contributed by 6 global collaborators. Subjects who had been exposed to COVID-19, were actively infected with it, or had recovered from it provided the deeply sampled blood TCRbeta repertoires that made up the dataset. HLA class I and class II types, where available, came from metadata supplied by the sample provider rather than from assay-based typing. The repertoires were released in a freely available public database meant as a resource for research on the immune response to SARS-CoV-2. The prospective study material was composed of cDNA or gDNA derived from T cells, B-cell-depleted T cells, or PBMCs.

Trimming removed 6 bases from V and 1 base from J, leaving 9 bases between the germline ends. Counted from cysteine to phenylalanine, this CDR3 has 13 amino acids. Only the CDR3 DNA stays, 39 bases, in frame from base 1. CDR1 and CDR2 are read off the germline V gene as MNHEY and SVGAGI. Each collaborating institution followed its own protocols to collect whole blood in K2EDTA tubes. For TCRbeta analysis, collaborator samples were shipped as frozen whole blood, as isolated PBMCs, or as DNA extracted from either sample type. As to this clone: Which antigen it targets is not known. The sample holds no much larger clone one base away, and base qualities are not on file.

TCRbeta CDR3 regions were amplified from genomic DNA by means of the immunoSEQ Assay, a bias-controlled multiplex PCR. As for the authors' bioinformatics: The number of nucleated cells in each sample was estimated by amplification of reference gene primers within the assay. To quantify the absolute abundance of each unique TCRbeta CDR3 rearrangement, sequence reads were collapsed and filtered. For each sample, productive Simpson clonality was calculated by taking the square root of Simpson's diversity index across productive rearrangements. TCRdb mirrors the immuneACCESS table, restricted to in-frame sequences. Some clones are absent from its copies; in checked studies, under half trace to an unresolved V gene, and the reason for the others is unknown. The V and J calls and clone size were taken over from that table, and D and trimming were inferred from the DNA. The sample table contains about 30,000 clones; only one count was recorded for 87% of them. Less than 6.5% of the sample comes from the top ten.

General conclusions and limits of the study: The amount of clinical and demographic metadata varied by source and participant and was provided uncurated.

The chain joins TRBV6-5 to TRBJ1-1, with the identity of the D gene unclear. Sequencing used peripheral blood. The TCR originated in a man between 60 and 75 years old with active COVID-19. The bases are TGTGCCAGCAGCGCAGGAGGGAACACTGAAGCTTTCTTT. Its amino acids are CASSAGGNTEAFF.